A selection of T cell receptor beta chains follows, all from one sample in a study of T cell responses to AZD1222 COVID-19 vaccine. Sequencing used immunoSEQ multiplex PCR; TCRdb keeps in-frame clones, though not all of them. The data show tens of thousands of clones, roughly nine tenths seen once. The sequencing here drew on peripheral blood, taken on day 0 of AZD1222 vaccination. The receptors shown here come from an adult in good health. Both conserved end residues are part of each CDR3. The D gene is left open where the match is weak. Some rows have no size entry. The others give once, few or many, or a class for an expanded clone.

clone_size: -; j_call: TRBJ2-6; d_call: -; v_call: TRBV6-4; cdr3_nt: TGTGCCAGCAGGGGGACTGGCACCACTAGCTCTGGGGCCAACGTCCTGACTTTC; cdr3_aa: CASRGTGTTSSGANVLTF
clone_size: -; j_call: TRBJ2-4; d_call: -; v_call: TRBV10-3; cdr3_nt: TGTGCCATCAGTGGGCAGGAAAAAGACATTCAGTACTTC; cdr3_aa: CAISGQEKDIQYF
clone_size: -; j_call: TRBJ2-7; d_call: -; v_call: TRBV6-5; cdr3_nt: TGTGCCAGCAGTTCCCGGGACGGCTACGAGCAGTACTTC; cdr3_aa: CASSSRDGYEQYF
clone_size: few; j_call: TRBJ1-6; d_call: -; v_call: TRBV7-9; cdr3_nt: TGTGCCAGCAGCTTAGATCGGGGTTGGAATTCACCCCTCCACTTT; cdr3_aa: CASSLDRGWNSPLHF
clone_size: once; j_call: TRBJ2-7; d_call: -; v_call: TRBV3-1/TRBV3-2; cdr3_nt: TGTGCCAGCAGCCAAGATATTTTAGCACGAATTTCCGAGCAGTACTTC; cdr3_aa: CASSQDILARISEQYF
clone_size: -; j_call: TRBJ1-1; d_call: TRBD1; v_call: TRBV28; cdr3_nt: TGTGCCAGCAGGCTGACAGGGATCACTGAAGCTTTCTTT; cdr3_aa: CASRLTGITEAFF
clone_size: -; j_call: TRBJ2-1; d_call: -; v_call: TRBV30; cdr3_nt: TGTGCCTGGAGTGTCGGGCTAGGGGACAATGAGCAGTTCTTC; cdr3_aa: CAWSVGLGDNEQFF
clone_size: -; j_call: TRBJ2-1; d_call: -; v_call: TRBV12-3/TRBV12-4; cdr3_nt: TGTGCCAGCAGTTTTAAGGAGGACAATGAGCAGTTCTTC; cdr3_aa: CASSFKEDNEQFF
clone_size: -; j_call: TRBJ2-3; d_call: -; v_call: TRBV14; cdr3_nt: TGTGCCAGCAGCCCCATACTAGCCGGTACGCAGTATTTT; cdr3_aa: CASSPILAGTQYF
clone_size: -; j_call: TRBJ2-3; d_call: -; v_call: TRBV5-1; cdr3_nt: TGCGCCAGCAGCTTGGTGTATACAGGGCCATGGACAGATACGCAGTATTTT; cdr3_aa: CASSLVYTGPWTDTQYF
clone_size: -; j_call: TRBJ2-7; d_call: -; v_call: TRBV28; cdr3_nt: TGTGCCAGCAGTTTAATGGGGCAAATGGTGCAGTACTTC; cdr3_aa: CASSLMGQMVQYF
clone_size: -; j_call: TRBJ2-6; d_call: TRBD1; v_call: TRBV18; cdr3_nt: TGTGCCAGCTCACCACCTATCGGACAGGGGGCTTTGGGGGCCAACGTCCTGACTTTC; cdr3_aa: CASSPPIGQGALGANVLTF
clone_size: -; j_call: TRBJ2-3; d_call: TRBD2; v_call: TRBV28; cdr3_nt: TGTGCCAGCAGAGGCCTAGCGGGTGTAACAGATACGCAGTATTTT; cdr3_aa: CASRGLAGVTDTQYF
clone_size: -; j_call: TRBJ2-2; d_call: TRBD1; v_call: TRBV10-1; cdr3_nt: TGCGCCAGCAGCTCGGGACAGGGGGGCACCGGGGAGCTGTTTTTT; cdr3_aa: CASSSGQGGTGELFF
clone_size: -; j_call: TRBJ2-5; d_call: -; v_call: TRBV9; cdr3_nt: TGTGCCAGCAGCGGCGAGGCTGGAAGTGAAGGCTCCGGGGAGACCCAGTACTTC; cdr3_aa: CASSGEAGSEGSGETQYF
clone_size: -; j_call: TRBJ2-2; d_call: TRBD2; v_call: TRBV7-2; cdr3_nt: TGTGCCAGCAGTCACACTAGCGCGGCCGGGGAGCTGTTTTTT; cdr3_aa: CASSHTSAAGELFF
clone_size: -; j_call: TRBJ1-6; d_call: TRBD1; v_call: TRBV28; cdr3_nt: TGTGCCAGCAGCTCTGGGGACAGAAAGTCACCCCTCCACTTT; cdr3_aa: CASSSGDRKSPLHF
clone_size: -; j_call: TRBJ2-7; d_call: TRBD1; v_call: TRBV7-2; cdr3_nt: TGTGCCAGCAGCGTGGGACAGGGAGACGAGCAGTACTTC; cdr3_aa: CASSVGQGDEQYF
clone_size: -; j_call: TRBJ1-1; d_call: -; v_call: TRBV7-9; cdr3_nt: TGTGCCAGCAGCTTCGGAGGGTCGGTGACTGAAGCTTTCTTT; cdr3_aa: CASSFGGSVTEAFF
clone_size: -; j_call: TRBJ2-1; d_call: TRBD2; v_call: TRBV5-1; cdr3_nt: TGCGCCAGCAGCTTGGGGCCGACCGGGACTAGCGGTTACAATGAGCAGTTCTTC; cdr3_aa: CASSLGPTGTSGYNEQFF
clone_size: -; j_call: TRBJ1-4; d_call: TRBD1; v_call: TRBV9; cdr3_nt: TGTGCCAGCAGCTCACCAGGACAGGGAGTTCGAGAAAAACTGTTTTTT; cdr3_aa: CASSSPGQGVREKLFF
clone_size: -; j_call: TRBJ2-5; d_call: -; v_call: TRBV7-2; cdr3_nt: TGTGCCAGCAGCTTAGACGAGGAGGGGGGACAAGAGACCCAGTACTTC; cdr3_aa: CASSLDEEGGQETQYF
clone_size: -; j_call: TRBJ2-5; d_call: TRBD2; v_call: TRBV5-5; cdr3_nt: TGTGCCAGCAGCCCCCGGGGGGGCGAGACCCAGTACTTC; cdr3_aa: CASSPRGGETQYF
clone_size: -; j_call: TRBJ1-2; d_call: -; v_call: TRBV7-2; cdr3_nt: TGTGCCAGCAGCTTAGTGGGGAGAGGAGGCTACACCTTC; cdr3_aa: CASSLVGRGGYTF
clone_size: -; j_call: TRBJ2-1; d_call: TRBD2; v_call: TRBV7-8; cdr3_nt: TGTGCCAGCAGCGCTAGGACTAGCGGGAGGGTGAATGAGCAGTTCTTC; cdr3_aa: CASSARTSGRVNEQFF
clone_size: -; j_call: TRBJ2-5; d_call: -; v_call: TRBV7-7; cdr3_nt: TGTGCTAGCAGCTTACTCTCGGGGATCCAAGAGACCCAGTACTTC; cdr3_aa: CASSLLSGIQETQYF
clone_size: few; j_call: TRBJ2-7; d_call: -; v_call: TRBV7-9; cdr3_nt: TGTGCCAGCAGCTTAGAAATCTACGAGCAGTACTTC; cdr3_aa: CASSLEIYEQYF
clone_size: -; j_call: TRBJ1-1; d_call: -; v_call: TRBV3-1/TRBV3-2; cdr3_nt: TGTGCCAGCAGCCAAGTGGGGGAGAACACTGAAGCTTTCTTT; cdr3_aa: CASSQVGENTEAFF
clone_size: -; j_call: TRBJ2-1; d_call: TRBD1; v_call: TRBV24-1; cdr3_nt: TGTGCCACCAGTGACAGACAGGGGGAGCAGTTCTTC; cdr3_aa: CATSDRQGEQFF
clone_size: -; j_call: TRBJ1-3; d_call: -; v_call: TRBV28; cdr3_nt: TGTGCCAGCAGTTTAGGGGAGGGTTATGAGGGAAACACCATATATTTT; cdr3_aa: CASSLGEGYEGNTIYF
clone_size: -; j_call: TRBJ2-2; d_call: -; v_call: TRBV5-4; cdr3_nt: TGTGCCAGCAAAATACAGGGTAAAACCGTAGCCGGGGAGCTGTTTTTT; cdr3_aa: CASKIQGKTVAGELFF
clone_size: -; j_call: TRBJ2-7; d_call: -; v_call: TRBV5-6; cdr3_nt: TGTGCCAGCAGCTTACCTCCCCCTGGACAGAGCTCCTACGAGCAGTACTTC; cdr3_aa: CASSLPPPGQSSYEQYF
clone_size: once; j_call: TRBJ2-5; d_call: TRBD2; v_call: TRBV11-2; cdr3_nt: TGTGCCAGCAGCGGGGGGGGAGCTAGCGGGACTCGAGGGGCCCAGTACTTC; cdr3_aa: CASSGGGASGTRGAQYF
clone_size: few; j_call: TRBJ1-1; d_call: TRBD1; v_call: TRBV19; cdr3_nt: TGTGCCAGTAGTATAGATCCAGGACAGGGTAAACCTGAAGCTTTCTTT; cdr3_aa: CASSIDPGQGKPEAFF
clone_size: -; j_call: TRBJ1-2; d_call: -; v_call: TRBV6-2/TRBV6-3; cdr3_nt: TGTGCCAGCAGTTACCGGGACGGCCGGTATGGCTACACCTTC; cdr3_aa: CASSYRDGRYGYTF
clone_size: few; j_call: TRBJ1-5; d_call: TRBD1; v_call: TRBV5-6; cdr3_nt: TGTGCCAGCAGCTTGAGGGGGACAGGGCTTCGGATAAATCAGCCCCAGCATTTT; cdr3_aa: CASSLRGTGLRINQPQHF
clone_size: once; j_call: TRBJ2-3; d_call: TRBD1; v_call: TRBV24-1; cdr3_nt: TGTGCCACCGGGACAGATACAGATACGCAGTATTTT; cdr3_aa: CATGTDTDTQYF
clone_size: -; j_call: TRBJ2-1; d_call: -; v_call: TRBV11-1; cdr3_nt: TGTGCCAGCAGCTCATACAGGGTGGGTGAGCAGTTCTTC; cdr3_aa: CASSSYRVGEQFF
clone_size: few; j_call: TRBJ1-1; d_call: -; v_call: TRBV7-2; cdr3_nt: TGTGCCAGCAGCCTGGACAGGAACACTGAAGCTTTCTTT; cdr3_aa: CASSLDRNTEAFF
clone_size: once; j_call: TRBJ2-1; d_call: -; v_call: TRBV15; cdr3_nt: TGTGCCAGGGAGTACAATGAGCAGTTCTTC; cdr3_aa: CAREYNEQFF
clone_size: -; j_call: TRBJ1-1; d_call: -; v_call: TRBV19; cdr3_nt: TGTGCCAGTAGAATGGACGGGCTAATGAACACTGAAGCTTTCTTT; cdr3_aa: CASRMDGLMNTEAFF
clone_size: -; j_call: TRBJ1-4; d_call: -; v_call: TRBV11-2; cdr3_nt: TGTGCCAGCAGCTTAACCAGGGGTGAAAAACTGTTTTTT; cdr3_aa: CASSLTRGEKLFF
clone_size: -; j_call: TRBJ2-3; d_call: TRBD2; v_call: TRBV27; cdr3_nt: TGTGCCAGCAGTTCGACCGGGACTAGGACAGATACGCAGTATTTT; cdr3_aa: CASSSTGTRTDTQYF
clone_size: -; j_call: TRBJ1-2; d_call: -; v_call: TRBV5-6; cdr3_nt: TGTGCCAGCAGCTTGCGTACCAGGGATTCGGACTGGGACTATGGCTACACCTTC; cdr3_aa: CASSLRTRDSDWDYGYTF
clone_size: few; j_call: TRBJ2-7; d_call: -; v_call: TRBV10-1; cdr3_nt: TGCGCCAGCAGTGAGGGGTCCCCCTACGAGCAGTACTTC; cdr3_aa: CASSEGSPYEQYF
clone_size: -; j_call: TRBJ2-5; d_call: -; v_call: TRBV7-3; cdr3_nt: TGTGCCAGCAGCCGGGACGGCACAGAGACCCAGTACTTC; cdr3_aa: CASSRDGTETQYF
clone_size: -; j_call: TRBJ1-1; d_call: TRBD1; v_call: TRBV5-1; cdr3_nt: TGCGCCAGCAGCTTGATCAGGACAGGGCCGAACACTGAAGCTTTCTTT; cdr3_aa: CASSLIRTGPNTEAFF
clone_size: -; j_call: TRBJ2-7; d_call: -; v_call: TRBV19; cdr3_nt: TGTGCCACCGCAGGGCCCAGCGAGCAGTACTTC; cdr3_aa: CATAGPSEQYF
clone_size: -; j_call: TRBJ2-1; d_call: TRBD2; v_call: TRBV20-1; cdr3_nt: TGCAGTGCGACTAGCGGGAGCGAGCAGTTCTTC; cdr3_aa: CSATSGSEQFF
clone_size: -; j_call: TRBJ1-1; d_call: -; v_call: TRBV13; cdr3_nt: TGTGCCAGCAGCCCCCCTGGCGGGGCGAACACTGAAGCTTTCTTT; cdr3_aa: CASSPPGGANTEAFF
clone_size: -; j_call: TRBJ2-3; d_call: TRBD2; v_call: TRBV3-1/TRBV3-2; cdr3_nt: TGTGCCAGCAGCCAAGTCCTCGAAAGGACTAGCGGCACAGATACGCAGTATTTT; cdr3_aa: CASSQVLERTSGTDTQYF
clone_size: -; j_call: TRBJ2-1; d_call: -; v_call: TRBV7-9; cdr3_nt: TGTGCCAGCAGCTTATCCCGGGAGTGGGATGAGCAGTTCTTC; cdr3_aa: CASSLSREWDEQFF